The clone carrying this TCR beta chain was picked up one time. Its antigen is unknown. With 7 bases removed from V and 4 bases from J, the gap between germline ends came to 29 bases. This CDR3 is 18 amino acids long. Looked up from germline, CDR1 is DFQATT and CDR2 is SNEGSKA (reference sequence). The data are from a study of blood T cells in healthy people across ages. Study findings and constraints: With naive T cell percentage, TCR beta diversity showed a strong correlation. While age rose, TCR beta diversity per million T cells dropped in a roughly linear way.

A second 7 to 11 cycle PCR used barcoded and J-beta primers. At least 2.5 million CDR3-containing paired-end reads were obtained per sample. MiXCR was run by TCRdb on the 5' RACE reads, yielding one entry per CDR3 protein. This sample has around 2 million distinct CDR3 sequences, with 35% to 50% found just once. This receptor was identified in a human donor in good health. The sequencing sample was made of blood. This chain connects TRBV20-1 to TRBJ2-4; D perhaps matches TRBD2 (6 bases). The CDR3 loop reads CSVGAGTLVASSKNIQYF. DNA for the CDR3: TGCAGTGTTGGGGCAGGGACTTTAGTAGCGTCCTCAAAAAACATTCAGTACTTC.